This T cell receptor (beta chain) was recorded in a study of T cells in Graves' hyperthyroidism and ophthalmopathy. Study outcomes and limitations: Appearing also in blood were most of the thyroid clonotypes expanded above 0.001.

This CDR3 comprises 16 residues. J lost 6 bases, V lost 5 bases, and 11 bases had no gene match. Germline CDR1 SGHNT, CDR2 YENEEA. Of note for this clonotype: The antigen is not known.

What was amplified from RNA transcripts were TCR beta CDR3 regions. HTBI primers were the set used in a first-round RT-PCR of the TCR CDR3. TCRdb fed the multiplex PCR reads into MiXCR, producing one record per CDR3 protein. The data show a few hundred thousand distinct CDR3 sequences, around 46% seen once. Sample: peripheral blood or thyroid tissue (not recorded which). This TCR was sampled from a woman between 18 and 29 years old with Graves' hyperthyroidism. This sequence joins TRBV11-3 and TRBJ2-2; 8 bases are a match to TRBD2. CDR3: CASSPGGAGVSGELFF. For the CDR3, the DNA is TGTGCCAGCAGCCCGGGGGGGGCGGGAGTGTCCGGGGAGCTGTTTTTT.